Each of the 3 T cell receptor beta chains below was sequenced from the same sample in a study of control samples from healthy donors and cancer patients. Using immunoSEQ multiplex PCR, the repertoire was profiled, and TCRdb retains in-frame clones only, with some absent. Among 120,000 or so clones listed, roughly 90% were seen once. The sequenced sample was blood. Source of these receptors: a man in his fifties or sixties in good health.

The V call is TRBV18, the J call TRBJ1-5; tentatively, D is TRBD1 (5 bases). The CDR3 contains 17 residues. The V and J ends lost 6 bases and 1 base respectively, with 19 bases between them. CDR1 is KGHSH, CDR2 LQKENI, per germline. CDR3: CASSPDMLGASNQPQHF. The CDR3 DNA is TGTGCCAGCTCTCCGGACATGCTCGGGGCAAGCAATCAGCCCCAGCATTTT.

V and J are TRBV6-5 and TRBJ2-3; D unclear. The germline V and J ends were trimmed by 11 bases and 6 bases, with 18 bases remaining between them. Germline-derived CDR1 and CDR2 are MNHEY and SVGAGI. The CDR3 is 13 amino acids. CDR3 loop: CAATTSSTDTQYF. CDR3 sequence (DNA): TGTGCCGCCACAACATCATCGACTGATACGCAGTATTTT.

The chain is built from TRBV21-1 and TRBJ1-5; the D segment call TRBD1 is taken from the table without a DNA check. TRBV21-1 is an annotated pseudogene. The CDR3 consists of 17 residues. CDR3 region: CASSKYNRIVGNQPQHF. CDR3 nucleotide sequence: TGTGCCAGCAGCAAATATAACAGGATAGTAGGCAATCAGCCCCAGCATTTT.